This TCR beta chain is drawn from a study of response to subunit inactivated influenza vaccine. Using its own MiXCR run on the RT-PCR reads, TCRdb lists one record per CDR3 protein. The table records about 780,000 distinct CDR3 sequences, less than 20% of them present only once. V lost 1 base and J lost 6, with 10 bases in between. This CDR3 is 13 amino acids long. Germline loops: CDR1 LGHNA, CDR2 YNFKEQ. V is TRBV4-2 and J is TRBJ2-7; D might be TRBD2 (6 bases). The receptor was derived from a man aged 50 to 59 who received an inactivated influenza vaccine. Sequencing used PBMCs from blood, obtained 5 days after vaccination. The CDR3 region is CASSQVLGGEQYF. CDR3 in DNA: TGTGCCAGCAGCCAAGTTTTGGGGGGCGAGCAGTACTTC.